The rows below give T cell receptor beta chains drawn from one sample of a study of beta chain features in type 1 diabetes. Profiled with immunoSEQ multiplex PCR; TCRdb holds only in-frame clones, not every one. The sample carries some 230,000 clones, over 8.5% recorded once. Sequencing was done on a sample of naive CD4+ T cells from blood. Receptors were obtained from a woman between 18 and 29 years old in good health. Each CDR3 is given with its conserved first and last residue. The D gene is left open where the match is weak. Size tells how often a clone was seen (once, few, many) or the class of an expanded clone, and some rows leave it out.

d_call: TRBD1
v_call: TRBV18
j_call: TRBJ1-5
clone_size: .
cdr3_aa: CASSQNRGNQPQHF
cdr3_nt: TGTGCCAGCTCACAGAACAGGGGTAATCAGCCCCAGCATTTT

d_call: .
v_call: TRBV2
j_call: TRBJ2-7
clone_size: .
cdr3_aa: CASSGDTYEQYF
cdr3_nt: TGTGCCAGCAGCGGGGATACCTACGAGCAGTACTTC

d_call: TRBD1
v_call: TRBV6-5
j_call: TRBJ2-3
clone_size: few
cdr3_aa: CASRGTGSTTDTQYF
cdr3_nt: TGTGCCAGCAGGGGGACAGGGTCGACCACAGATACGCAGTATTTT

d_call: TRBD2
v_call: TRBV6-6
j_call: TRBJ2-2
clone_size: few
cdr3_aa: CASSSRGTGGSGELFF
cdr3_nt: TGTGCCAGCAGTTCCCGGGGAACGGGAGGTTCCGGGGAGCTGTTTTTT

d_call: TRBD2
v_call: TRBV5-4
j_call: TRBJ2-7
clone_size: few
cdr3_aa: CASSGAGEAYEQYF
cdr3_nt: TGTGCCAGCAGCGGGGCGGGGGAGGCCTACGAGCAGTACTTC

d_call: TRBD2
v_call: TRBV6-1
j_call: TRBJ2-7
clone_size: few
cdr3_aa: CASKALAGGSYEQYF
cdr3_nt: TGTGCCAGCAAAGCACTAGCGGGGGGATCCTACGAGCAGTACTTC

d_call: .
v_call: TRBV6-5
j_call: TRBJ1-1
clone_size: .
cdr3_aa: CASSYGAGIMNTEAFF
cdr3_nt: TGTGCCAGCAGTTACGGCGCAGGTATCATGAACACTGAAGCTTTCTTT

d_call: .
v_call: TRBV29-1
j_call: TRBJ2-7
clone_size: .
cdr3_aa: CSAMTPGLLYEQYF
cdr3_nt: TGCAGCGCCATGACGCCGGGACTCCTTTACGAGCAGTACTTC

d_call: .
v_call: TRBV30
j_call: TRBJ1-4
clone_size: many
cdr3_aa: CAWSERRTGEKLFF
cdr3_nt: TGTGCCTGGAGTGAGCGTCGAACGGGGGAAAAACTGTTTTTT

d_call: TRBD1
v_call: TRBV2
j_call: TRBJ1-2
clone_size: .
cdr3_aa: CASSVDRVGDGYTF
cdr3_nt: TGTGCCAGCAGTGTCGACAGGGTAGGGGATGGCTACACCTTC

d_call: .
v_call: TRBV5-1
j_call: TRBJ2-3
clone_size: .
cdr3_aa: CASARSSTDTQYF
cdr3_nt: TGCGCCAGCGCCCGGTCTAGCACAGATACGCAGTATTTT

d_call: TRBD1
v_call: TRBV7-2
j_call: TRBJ2-3
clone_size: .
cdr3_aa: CASSSGTVDSTDTQYF
cdr3_nt: TGTGCCAGCAGCTCAGGGACAGTAGATAGCACAGATACGCAGTATTTT

d_call: TRBD2
v_call: TRBV30
j_call: TRBJ2-1
clone_size: many
cdr3_aa: CAWSGTTGTKQFF
cdr3_nt: TGTGCCTGGAGTGGGACAACCGGGACTAAGCAGTTCTTC

d_call: TRBD2
v_call: TRBV4-1
j_call: TRBJ2-1
clone_size: .
cdr3_aa: CASSQIGTSGRHEQFF
cdr3_nt: TGCGCCAGCAGCCAAATCGGGACTAGCGGGAGACATGAGCAGTTCTTC

d_call: .
v_call: TRBV30
j_call: TRBJ1-1
clone_size: few
cdr3_aa: CAWSVRIGTEAFF
cdr3_nt: TGTGCCTGGAGTGTGCGGATCGGGACTGAAGCTTTCTTT

d_call: .
v_call: TRBV9
j_call: TRBJ2-6
clone_size: .
cdr3_aa: CASSSFRWTPGGTGANVLTF
cdr3_nt: TGTGCCAGCTCCTCCTTCCGTTGGACCCCCGGAGGGACCGGGGCCAACGTCCTGACTTTC

d_call: TRBD1
v_call: TRBV30
j_call: TRBJ2-7
clone_size: few
cdr3_aa: CAWSRQGLFEQYF
cdr3_nt: TGTGCCTGGTCTCGACAGGGGCTTTTCGAGCAGTACTTC

d_call: .
v_call: TRBV5-1
j_call: TRBJ2-7
clone_size: .
cdr3_aa: CASRLESYEQYF
cdr3_nt: TGCGCCAGCAGACTAGAGAGCTACGAGCAGTACTTC

d_call: .
v_call: TRBV2
j_call: TRBJ2-2
clone_size: .
cdr3_aa: CASRRGGTGELFF
cdr3_nt: TGTGCCAGCAGGAGGGGGGGCACCGGGGAGCTGTTTTTT

d_call: TRBD1
v_call: TRBV9
j_call: TRBJ1-3
clone_size: .
cdr3_aa: CASSAETGTGNTIYF
cdr3_nt: TGTGCCAGCAGCGCCGAGACAGGGACTGGAAACACCATATATTTT

d_call: TRBD1
v_call: TRBV9
j_call: TRBJ1-1
clone_size: few
cdr3_aa: CASSYIPTGSNTEAFF
cdr3_nt: TGTGCCAGCAGCTATATACCGACAGGGTCAAACACTGAAGCTTTCTTT

d_call: .
v_call: TRBV14
j_call: TRBJ1-2
clone_size: .
cdr3_aa: CASSYDRIGGYTF
cdr3_nt: TGTGCCAGCAGCTATGACAGGATTGGAGGCTACACCTTC

d_call: TRBD1
v_call: TRBV6-5
j_call: TRBJ2-5
clone_size: few
cdr3_aa: CASSPGGTQYF
cdr3_nt: TGTGCCAGCAGCCCAGGGGGGACCCAGTACTTC

d_call: TRBD2
v_call: TRBV4-1
j_call: TRBJ2-1
clone_size: few
cdr3_aa: CASSYGTSLEQFF
cdr3_nt: TGCGCCAGCAGCTACGGGACTAGTCTTGAGCAGTTCTTC

d_call: .
v_call: TRBV7-9
j_call: TRBJ1-2
clone_size: .
cdr3_aa: CASSPWGENYGYTF
cdr3_nt: TGTGCCAGCAGTCCCTGGGGGGAGAACTATGGCTACACCTTC

d_call: .
v_call: TRBV30
j_call: TRBJ1-6
clone_size: few
cdr3_aa: CAWGETGYNSPLHF
cdr3_nt: TGTGCCTGGGGGGAGACGGGGTATAATTCACCCCTCCACTTT

d_call: .
v_call: TRBV7-6
j_call: TRBJ2-1
clone_size: .
cdr3_aa: CASSPMLRGEQFF
cdr3_nt: TGTGCCAGCAGCCCGATGCTTAGGGGTGAGCAGTTCTTC

d_call: .
v_call: TRBV5-1
j_call: TRBJ1-4
clone_size: .
cdr3_aa: CASSLGQNEKLFF
cdr3_nt: TGCGCCAGCAGCTTGGGACAGAATGAAAAACTGTTTTTT